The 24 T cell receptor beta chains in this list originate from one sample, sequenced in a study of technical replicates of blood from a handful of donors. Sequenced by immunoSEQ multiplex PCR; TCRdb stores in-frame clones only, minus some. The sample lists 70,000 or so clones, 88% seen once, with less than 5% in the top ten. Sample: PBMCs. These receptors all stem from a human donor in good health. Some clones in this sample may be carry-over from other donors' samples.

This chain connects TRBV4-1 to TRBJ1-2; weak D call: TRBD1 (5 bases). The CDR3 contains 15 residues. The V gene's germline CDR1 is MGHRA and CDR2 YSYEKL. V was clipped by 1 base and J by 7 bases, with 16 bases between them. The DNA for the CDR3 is TGCGCCAGCAGCCAAGTCTCGGAGGGGACGTCTGGCTACACCTTC. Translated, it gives CASSQVSEGTSGYTF.

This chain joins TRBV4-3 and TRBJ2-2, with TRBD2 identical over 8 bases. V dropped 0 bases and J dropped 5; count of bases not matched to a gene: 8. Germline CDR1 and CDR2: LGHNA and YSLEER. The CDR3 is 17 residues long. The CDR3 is CASSQDGGGRITGELFF. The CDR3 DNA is TGCGCCAGCAGCCAAGATGGTGGCGGGAGGATTACCGGGGAGCTGTTTTTT.

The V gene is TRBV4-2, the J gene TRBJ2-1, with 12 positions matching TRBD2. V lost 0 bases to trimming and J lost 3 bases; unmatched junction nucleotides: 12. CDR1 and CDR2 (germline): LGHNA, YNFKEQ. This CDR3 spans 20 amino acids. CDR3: CASSQDSPSGRASIYNEQFF. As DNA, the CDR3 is TGTGCCAGCAGCCAAGATAGTCCTAGCGGGAGGGCCTCGATCTACAATGAGCAGTTCTTC.

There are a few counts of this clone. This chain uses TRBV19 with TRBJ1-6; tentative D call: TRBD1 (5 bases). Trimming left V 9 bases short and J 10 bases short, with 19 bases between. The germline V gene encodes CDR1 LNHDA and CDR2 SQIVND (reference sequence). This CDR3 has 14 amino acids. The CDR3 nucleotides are TGTGCCAGCCGCCCAGGCAGGGTCAGGTCACCCCTCCACTTT. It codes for CASRPGRVRSPLHF.

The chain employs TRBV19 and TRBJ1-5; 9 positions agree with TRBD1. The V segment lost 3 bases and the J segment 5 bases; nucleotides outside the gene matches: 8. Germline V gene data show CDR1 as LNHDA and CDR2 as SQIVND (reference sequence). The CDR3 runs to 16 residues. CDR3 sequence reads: CASSIAGGTGYQPQHF. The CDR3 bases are TGTGCCAGTAGTATCGCAGGGGGGACAGGGTATCAGCCCCAGCATTTT. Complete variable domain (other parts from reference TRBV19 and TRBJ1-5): DGGITQSPKYLFRKEGQNVTLSCEQNLNHDAMYWYRQDPGQGLRLIYYSQIVNDFQKGDIAEGYSVSREKKESFPLTVTSAQKNPTAFYLCASSIAGGTGYQPQHFGDGTRLSIL.

CDR3 sequence: CASSFLGGGQSNEQYF. The CDR3 coding sequence is TGTGCCAGCAGTTTCCTGGGTGGAGGGCAATCCAACGAGCAGTACTTC. The rearrangement uses TRBV7-8 and TRBJ2-7, with D possibly matching TRBD2 (6 bases). This CDR3 region has 16 residues. Trimming took off 6 bases at V and 5 bases at J, with 23 bases between the two ends. Germline values: CDR1 SGHVS, CDR2 FQNEAQ.

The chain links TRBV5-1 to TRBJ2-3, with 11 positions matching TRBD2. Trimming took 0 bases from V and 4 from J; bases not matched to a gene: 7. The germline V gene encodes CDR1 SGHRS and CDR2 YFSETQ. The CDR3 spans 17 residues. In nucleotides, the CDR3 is TGCGCCAGCAGCTTGGCGTTAGCGGGGGGGCAATCAGATACGCAGTATTTT. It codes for CASSLALAGGQSDTQYF.

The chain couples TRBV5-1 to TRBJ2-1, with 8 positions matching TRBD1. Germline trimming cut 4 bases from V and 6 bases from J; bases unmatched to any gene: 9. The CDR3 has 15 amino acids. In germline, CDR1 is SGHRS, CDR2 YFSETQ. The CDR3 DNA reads TGCGCCAGCAGCCCAGGGGGCGCTTTAAGCAATGAGCAGTTCTTC. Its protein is CASSPGGALSNEQFF.

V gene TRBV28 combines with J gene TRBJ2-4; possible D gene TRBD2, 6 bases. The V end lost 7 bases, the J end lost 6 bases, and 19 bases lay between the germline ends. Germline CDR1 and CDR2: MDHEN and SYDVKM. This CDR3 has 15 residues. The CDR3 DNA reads TGTGCCAGCACCCTGGGCGGGGCCTGGGGAAACATTCAGTACTTC. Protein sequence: CASTLGGAWGNIQYF.

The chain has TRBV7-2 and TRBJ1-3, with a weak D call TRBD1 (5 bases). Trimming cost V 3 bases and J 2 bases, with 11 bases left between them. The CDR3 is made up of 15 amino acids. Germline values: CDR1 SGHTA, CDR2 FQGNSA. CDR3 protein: CASSLDNSPGNTIYF. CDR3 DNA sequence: TGTGCCAGCAGCTTGGACAATTCGCCTGGAAACACCATATATTTT.

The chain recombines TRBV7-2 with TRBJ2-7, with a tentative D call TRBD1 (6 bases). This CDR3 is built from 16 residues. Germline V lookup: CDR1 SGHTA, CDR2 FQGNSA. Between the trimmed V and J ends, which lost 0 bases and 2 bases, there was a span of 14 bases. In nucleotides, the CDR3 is TGTGCCAGCAGCTTAGCTGGTGGGACATTGACCTACGAGCAGTACTTC. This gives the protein CASSLAGGTLTYEQYF.

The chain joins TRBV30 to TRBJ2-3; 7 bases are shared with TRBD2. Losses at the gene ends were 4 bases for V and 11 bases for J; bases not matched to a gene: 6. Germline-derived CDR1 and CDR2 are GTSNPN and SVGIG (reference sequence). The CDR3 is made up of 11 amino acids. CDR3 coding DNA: TGTGCCTGGATGCAGCGGGACGGGCAGTATTTT. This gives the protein CAWMQRDGQYF.

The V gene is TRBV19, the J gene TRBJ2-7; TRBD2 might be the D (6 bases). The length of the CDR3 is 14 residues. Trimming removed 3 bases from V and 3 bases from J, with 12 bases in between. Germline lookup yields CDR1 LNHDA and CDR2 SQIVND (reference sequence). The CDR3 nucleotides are TGTGCCAGTAGTATGGCGGGACTTTTCTACGAGCAGTACTTC. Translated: CASSMAGLFYEQYF.

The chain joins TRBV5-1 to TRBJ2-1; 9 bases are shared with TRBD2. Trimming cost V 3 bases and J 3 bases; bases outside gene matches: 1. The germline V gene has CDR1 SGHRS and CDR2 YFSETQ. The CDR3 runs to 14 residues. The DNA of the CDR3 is TGCGCCAGCAGCTATAGCGGGAGCTACAATGAGCAGTTCTTC. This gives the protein CASSYSGSYNEQFF. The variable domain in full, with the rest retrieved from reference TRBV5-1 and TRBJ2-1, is KAGVTQTPRYLIKTRGQQVTLSCSPISGHRSVSWYQQTPGQGLQFLFEYFSETQRNKGNFPGRFSGRQFSNSRSEMNVSTLELGDSALYLCASSYSGSYNEQFFGPGTRLTVL.

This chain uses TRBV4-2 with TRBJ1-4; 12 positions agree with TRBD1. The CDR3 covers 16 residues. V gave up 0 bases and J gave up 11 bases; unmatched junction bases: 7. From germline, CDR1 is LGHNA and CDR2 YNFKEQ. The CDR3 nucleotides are TGTGCCAGCAGCCAAGACCGGGACAGGGGGCTTCGGAAACTGTTTTTT. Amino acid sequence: CASSQDRDRGLRKLFF.

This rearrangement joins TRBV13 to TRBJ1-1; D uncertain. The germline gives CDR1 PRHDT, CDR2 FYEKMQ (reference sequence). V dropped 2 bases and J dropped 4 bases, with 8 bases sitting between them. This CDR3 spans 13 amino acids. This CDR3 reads CASSLWEATEAFF. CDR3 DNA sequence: TGTGCCAGCAGCTTATGGGAGGCCACTGAAGCTTTCTTT.

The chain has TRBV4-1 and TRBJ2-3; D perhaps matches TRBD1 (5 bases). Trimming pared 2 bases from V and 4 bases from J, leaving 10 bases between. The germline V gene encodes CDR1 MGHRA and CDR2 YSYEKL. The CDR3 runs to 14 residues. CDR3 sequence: CASSQIQGPDTQYF. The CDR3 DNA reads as TGCGCCAGCAGCCAAATTCAGGGCCCAGATACGCAGTATTTT.

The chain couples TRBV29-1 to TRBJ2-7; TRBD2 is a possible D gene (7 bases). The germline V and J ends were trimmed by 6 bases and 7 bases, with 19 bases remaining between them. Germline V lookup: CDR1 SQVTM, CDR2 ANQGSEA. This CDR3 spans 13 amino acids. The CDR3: CSVRLAGAWEQYF. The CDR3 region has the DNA TGCAGCGTCCGCCTGGCGGGGGCCTGGGAGCAGTACTTC.

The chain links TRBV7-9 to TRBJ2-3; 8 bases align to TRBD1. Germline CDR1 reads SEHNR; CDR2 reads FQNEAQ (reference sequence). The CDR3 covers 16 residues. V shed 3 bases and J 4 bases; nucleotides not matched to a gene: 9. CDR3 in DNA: TGTGCCAGCAGCTTGCCCCGGACAGGGAACGCAGATACGCAGTATTTT. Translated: CASSLPRTGNADTQYF.

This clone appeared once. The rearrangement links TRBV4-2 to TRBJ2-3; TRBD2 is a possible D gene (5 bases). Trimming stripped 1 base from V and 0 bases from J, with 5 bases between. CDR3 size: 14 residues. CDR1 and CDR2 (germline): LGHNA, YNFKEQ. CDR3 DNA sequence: TGTGCCAGCAGCCAAGGCGGGAGCACAGATACGCAGTATTTT. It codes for CASSQGGSTDTQYF.

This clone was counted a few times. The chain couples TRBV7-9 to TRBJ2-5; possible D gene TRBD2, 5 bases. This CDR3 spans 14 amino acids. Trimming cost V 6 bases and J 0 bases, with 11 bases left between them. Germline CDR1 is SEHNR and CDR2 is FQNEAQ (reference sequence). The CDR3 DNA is TGTGCCAGCAGTCCCCAGCGGCACCAAGAGACCCAGTACTTC. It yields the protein CASSPQRHQETQYF.

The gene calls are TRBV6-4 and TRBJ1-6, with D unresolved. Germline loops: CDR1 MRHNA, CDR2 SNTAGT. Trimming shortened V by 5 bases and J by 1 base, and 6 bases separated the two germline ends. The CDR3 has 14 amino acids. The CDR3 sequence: CASSPSSYNSPLHF. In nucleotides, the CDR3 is TGTGCCAGCAGTCCTAGTTCCTATAATTCACCCCTCCACTTT.

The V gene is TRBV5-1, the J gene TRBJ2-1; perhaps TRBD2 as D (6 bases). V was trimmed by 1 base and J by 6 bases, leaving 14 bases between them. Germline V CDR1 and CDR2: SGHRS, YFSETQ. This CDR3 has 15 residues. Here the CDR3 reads CASSLNDRAGNEQFF. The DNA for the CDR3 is TGCGCCAGCAGCTTGAACGACAGAGCGGGCAATGAGCAGTTCTTC.

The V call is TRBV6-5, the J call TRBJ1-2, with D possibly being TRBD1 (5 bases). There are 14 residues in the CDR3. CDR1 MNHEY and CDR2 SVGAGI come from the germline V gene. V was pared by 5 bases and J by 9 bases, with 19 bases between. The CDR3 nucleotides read TGTGCCAGCAGTGACCCCCGGGGGACGACAAGCTACACCTTC. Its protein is CASSDPRGTTSYTF.